This T cell receptor beta chain was obtained from a study of tumor-infiltrating lymphocytes in primary liver carcinoma. Investigators took RNA and DNA out together from 20-30 mg of unsorted bulk tissue. Using a constant-region primer together with ProtoScript II reverse transcriptase, TCR beta cDNA was made from approximately 500 ng of total RNA. ARM-PCR, slightly modified, supplied the TCR beta libraries through three nested multiplex PCR rounds. A C-beta reverse primer and TRBV1-TRBV30 forward primers served in each of the first two PCR rounds, at ten to eleven cycles apiece. A single record per CDR3 protein comes from TCRdb applying MiXCR to the multiplex PCR reads. Found here are 110,000 or so distinct CDR3 sequences, 82% of them singletons; the top ten hold about 20%. CDR1 and CDR2 from the germline V gene are SQVTM and ANQGSEA. This CDR3 has 12 amino acids. About this clonotype itself: One end of the junction does not line up with germline, which may come from a read error.

The TCR sequence derives from a man aged 40-55 years with primary liver carcinoma and hepatitis B virus infection. Sequenced material: liver tumor tissue from sampling region 3. Subset in this sample: tumor region T3, left-lateral pole. This chain uses TRBV29-1 with TRBJ1-1, with a possible D match to TRBD1 (5 bases). Written as DNA, the CDR3 is TGCAGCACAGGACGGGTGAACACTGAAACTTTCTTT. This gives the protein CSTGRVNTETFF.